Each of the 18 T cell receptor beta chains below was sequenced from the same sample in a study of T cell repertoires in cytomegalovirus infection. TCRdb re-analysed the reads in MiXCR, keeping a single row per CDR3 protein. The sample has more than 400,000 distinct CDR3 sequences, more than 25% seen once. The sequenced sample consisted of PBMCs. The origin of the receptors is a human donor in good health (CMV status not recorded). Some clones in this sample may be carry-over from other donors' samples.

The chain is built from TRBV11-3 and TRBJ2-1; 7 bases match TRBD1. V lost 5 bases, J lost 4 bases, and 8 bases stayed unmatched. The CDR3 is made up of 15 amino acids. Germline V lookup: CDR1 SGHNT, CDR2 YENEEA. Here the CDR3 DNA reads TGTGCCAGCAGCCTAACGGGACAGACTTACAATGAGCAGTTCTTC. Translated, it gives CASSLTGQTYNEQFF.

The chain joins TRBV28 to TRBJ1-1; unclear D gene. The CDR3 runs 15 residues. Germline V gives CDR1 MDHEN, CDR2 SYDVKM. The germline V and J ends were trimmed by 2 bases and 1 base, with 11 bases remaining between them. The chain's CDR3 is CASSLRASRNTEAFF. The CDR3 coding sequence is TGTGCCAGCAGTTTAAGGGCGTCCAGGAACACTGAAGCTTTCTTT.

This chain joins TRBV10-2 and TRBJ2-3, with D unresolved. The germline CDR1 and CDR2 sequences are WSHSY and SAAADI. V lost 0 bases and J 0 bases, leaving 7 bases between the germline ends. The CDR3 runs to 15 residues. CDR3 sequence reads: CASSESAVSTDTQYF. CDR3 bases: TGCGCCAGCAGTGAGTCTGCGGTTAGCACAGATACGCAGTATTTT.

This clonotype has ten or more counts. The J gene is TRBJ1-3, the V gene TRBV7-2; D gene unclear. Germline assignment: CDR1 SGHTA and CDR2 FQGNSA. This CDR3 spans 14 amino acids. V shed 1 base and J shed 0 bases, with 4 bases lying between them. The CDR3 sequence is CASSLGRSGNTIYF. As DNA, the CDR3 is TGTGCCAGCAGCTTAGGTCGCTCTGGAAACACCATATATTTT. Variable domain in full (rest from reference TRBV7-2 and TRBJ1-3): GAGVSQSPSNKVTEKGKDVELRCDPISGHTALYWYRQSLGQGLEFLIYFQGNSAPDKSGLPSDRFSAERTGGSVSTLTIQRTQQEDSAVYLCASSLGRSGNTIYFGEGSWLTVV.

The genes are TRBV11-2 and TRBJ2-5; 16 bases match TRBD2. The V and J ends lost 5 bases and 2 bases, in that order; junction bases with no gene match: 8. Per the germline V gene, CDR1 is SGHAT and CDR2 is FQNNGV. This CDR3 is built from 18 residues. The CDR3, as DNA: TGTGCCAGCAGCGCCGGGACTAGCGGGAGGGTCAGGCAAGAGACCCAGTACTTC. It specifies CASSAGTSGRVRQETQYF.

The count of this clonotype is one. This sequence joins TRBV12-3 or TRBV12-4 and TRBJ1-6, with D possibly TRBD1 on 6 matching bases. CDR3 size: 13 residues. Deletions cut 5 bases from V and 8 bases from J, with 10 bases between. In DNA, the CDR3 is TGTGCCAGCAGTGTACAGGGAGATTCACCCCTCCACTTT. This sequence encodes CASSVQGDSPLHF.

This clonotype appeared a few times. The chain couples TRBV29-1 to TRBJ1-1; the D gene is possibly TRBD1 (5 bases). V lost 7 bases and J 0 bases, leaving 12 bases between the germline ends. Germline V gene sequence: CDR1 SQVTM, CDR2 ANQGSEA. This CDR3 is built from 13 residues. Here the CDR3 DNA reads TGCAGCGCCCGGGACTCTATGAACACTGAAGCTTTCTTT. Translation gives CSARDSMNTEAFF.

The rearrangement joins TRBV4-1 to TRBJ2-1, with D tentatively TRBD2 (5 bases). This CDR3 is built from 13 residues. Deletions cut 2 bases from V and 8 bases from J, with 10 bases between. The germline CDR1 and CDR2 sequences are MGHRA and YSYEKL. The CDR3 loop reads CASSQRESHEQFF. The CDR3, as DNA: TGCGCCAGCAGCCAAAGGGAGAGCCATGAGCAGTTCTTC.

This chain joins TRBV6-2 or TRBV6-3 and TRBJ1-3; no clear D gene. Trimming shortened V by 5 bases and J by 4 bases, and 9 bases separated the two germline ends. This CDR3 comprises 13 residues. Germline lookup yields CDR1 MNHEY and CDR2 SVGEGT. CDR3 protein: CASSATRGNTIYF. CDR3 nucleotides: TGTGCCAGCAGTGCGACAAGAGGAAACACCATATATTTT.

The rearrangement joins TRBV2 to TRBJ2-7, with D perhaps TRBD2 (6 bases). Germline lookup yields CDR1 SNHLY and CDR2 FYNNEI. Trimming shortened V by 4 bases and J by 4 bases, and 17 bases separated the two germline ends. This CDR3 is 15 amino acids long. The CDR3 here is CASSASGTESYEQYV. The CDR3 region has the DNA TGTGCCAGCAGTGCTTCGGGGACTGAGAGTTACGAGCAGTACGTC.

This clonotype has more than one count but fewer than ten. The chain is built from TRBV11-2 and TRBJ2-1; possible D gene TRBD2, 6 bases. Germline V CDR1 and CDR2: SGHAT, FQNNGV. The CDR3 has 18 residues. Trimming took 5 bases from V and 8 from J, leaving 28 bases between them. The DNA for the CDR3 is TGTGCCAGCAGCCCCGGGTCGTTCGGGAGTCGTGGGTACGATGAGCAGTTCTTC. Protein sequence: CASSPGSFGSRGYDEQFF.

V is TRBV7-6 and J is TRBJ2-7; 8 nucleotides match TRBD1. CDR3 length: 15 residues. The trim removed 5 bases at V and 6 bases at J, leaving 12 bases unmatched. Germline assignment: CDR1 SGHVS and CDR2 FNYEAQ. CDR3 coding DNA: TGTGCCAGCAGCACCCACGGACAGGGTGGTGGCGAGCAGTACTTC. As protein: CASSTHGQGGGEQYF.

The CDR3 DNA sequence: TGTGCCAGCAGCTTAGAAAGGTTACCTACAGATACGCAGTATTTT. This gives the protein CASSLERLPTDTQYF. This chain connects TRBV7-2 to TRBJ2-3; D is unclear. V shed 1 base and J shed 3 bases, with 11 bases lying between them. This CDR3 comprises 15 residues. Germline CDR1 and CDR2: SGHTA and FQGNSA.

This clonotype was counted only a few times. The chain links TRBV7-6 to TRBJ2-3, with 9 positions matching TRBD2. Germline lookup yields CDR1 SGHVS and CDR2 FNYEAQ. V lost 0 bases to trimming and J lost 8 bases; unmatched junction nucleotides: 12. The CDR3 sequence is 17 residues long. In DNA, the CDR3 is TGTGCCAGCAGCTTAGCGGGTGGAGTAGCGGGAGTCGGTACGCAGTATTTT. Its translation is CASSLAGGVAGVGTQYF. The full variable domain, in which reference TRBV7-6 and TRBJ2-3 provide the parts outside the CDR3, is GAGVSQSPRYKVTKRGQDVALRCDPISGHVSLYWYRQALGQGPEFLTYFNYEAQQDKSGLPNDRFSAERPEGSISTLTIQRTEQRDSAMYRCASSLAGGVAGVGTQYFGPGTRLTVL.

The CDR3 sequence is CASSHEGGSGPGDTQYF. CDR3 bases: TGTGCCAGCAGTCACGAGGGTGGTAGCGGCCCCGGGGATACGCAGTATTTT. The V and J genes are TRBV6-1 and TRBJ2-3, with TRBD2 as a possible D gene (6 bases). The CDR3 contains 17 residues. V gave up 5 bases and J gave up 6 bases, with 24 bases separating them. The V gene's germline CDR1 is MNHNS and CDR2 SASEGT.

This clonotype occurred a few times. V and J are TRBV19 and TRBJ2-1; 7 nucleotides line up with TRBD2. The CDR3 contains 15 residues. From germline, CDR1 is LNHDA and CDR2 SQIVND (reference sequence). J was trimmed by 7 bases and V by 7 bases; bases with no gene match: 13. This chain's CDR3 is CASNPWGGRLNEQFF. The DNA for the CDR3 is TGTGCCAGTAATCCCTGGGGAGGGCGTCTTAATGAGCAGTTCTTC.

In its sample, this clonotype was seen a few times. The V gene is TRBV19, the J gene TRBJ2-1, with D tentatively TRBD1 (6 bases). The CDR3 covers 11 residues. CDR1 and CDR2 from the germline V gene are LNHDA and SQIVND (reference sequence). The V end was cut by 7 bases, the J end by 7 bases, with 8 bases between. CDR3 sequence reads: CASTTGNEQFF. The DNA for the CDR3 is TGTGCCAGTACTACAGGGAATGAGCAGTTCTTC.

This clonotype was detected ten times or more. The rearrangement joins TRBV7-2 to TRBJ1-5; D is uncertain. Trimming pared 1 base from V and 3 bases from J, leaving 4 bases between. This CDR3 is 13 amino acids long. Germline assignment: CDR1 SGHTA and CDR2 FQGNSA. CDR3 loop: CASSLDYNQPQHF. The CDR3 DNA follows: TGTGCCAGCAGCTTAGACTACAATCAGCCCCAGCATTTT.